The 32 T cell receptor beta chains given below trace back to one sample, sequenced in a study of T cell responses to AZD1222 COVID-19 vaccine. Some clones are missing from TCRdb's copy, which holds only in-frame ones; the method was immunoSEQ multiplex PCR. There are under 150,000 clones in the sample; approximately 90% occur only once, and 5.5% to 6.5% lies in the top ten. Material: peripheral blood, obtained on day 0 of AZD1222 vaccination. The receptors come from an adult in good health.

The chain is built from TRBV27 and TRBJ1-1; D is possibly TRBD1 (6 bases). Germline assignment: CDR1 MNHEY and CDR2 SMNVEV (reference sequence). Trimming cost V 8 bases and J 4 bases, with 17 bases left between them. This CDR3 contains 14 residues. CDR3 sequence reads: CASRDEGGGTEAFF. The CDR3 bases are TGTGCCAGCCGCGACGAGGGAGGGGGCACTGAAGCTTTCTTT.

This clone appeared once. V gene TRBV5-4 combines with J gene TRBJ2-7; 8 bases map to TRBD1. The germline gives CDR1 SGHNT, CDR2 YYREEE (reference sequence). Trimming removed 3 bases from V and 4 bases from J; junction bases left unmatched: 9. The CDR3 is 15 residues long. For the CDR3, the DNA is TGTGCCAGCAGCTCATTGACAGGGGATGGTTACGAGCAGTACTTC. It yields the protein CASSSLTGDGYEQYF.

The chain carries TRBV6-4 and TRBJ2-3; TRBD2 matches at 10 bases. V trimming: 3 bases; J trimming: 2 bases; junction bases outside the gene matches: 2. Per the germline V gene, CDR1 is MRHNA and CDR2 is SNTAGT. The CDR3 covers 15 residues. The CDR3: CASSEAGGHTDTQYF. The CDR3 bases are TGTGCCAGCAGTGAAGCGGGAGGGCACACAGATACGCAGTATTTT.

The chain's CDR3 is CASSLGGWGPYEQYF. CDR3 sequence (DNA): TGTGCCAGCAGCTTAGGTGGATGGGGGCCCTACGAGCAGTACTTC. The rearrangement uses TRBV11-3 and TRBJ2-7; possibly TRBD1 for D (6 bases). The CDR3 covers 15 residues. The V and J ends lost 1 base and 2 bases respectively, with 12 bases between them. The germline V gene has CDR1 SGHNT and CDR2 YENEEA.

Details on this clone: A clone one base away is much larger, so this may be a read error. The genes are TRBV6-6 and TRBJ2-7, with TRBD2 matching over 11 bases. After removal of 2 bases from V and 3 bases from J, the junction contained 0 bases not matched to a gene. The CDR3 runs 14 residues. Germline CDR1 is MNHNY and CDR2 is SVGAGI (reference sequence). This CDR3 is CASSYGTSGYEQYF. The CDR3 region has the DNA TGTGCCAGCAGTTACGGGACTAGCGGCTACGAGCAGTACTTC.

V gene TRBV19 combines with J gene TRBJ2-5; a weak D match, TRBD2 (7 bases). Germline loops: CDR1 LNHDA, CDR2 SQIVND (reference sequence). Trimming removed 6 bases at V and 5 bases at J, with 16 bases between. The CDR3 totals 14 residues. The DNA for the CDR3 is TGTGCCAGTAGCATTGGGAGGGGGGCGGAGACCCAGTACTTC. The encoded protein is CASSIGRGAETQYF.

The chain carries TRBV5-1 and TRBJ2-3; the D is unclear. The CDR3 covers 13 residues. Between the trimmed V and J ends, which lost 4 bases and 3 bases, there was a span of 9 bases. Germline lookup yields CDR1 SGHRS and CDR2 YFSETQ. CDR3: CASSRPRTDTQYF. The CDR3 region has the DNA TGCGCCAGCAGCCGGCCTAGAACAGATACGCAGTATTTT. Combining the CDR3 with reference TRBV5-1 and TRBJ2-3 gives the whole variable domain KAGVTQTPRYLIKTRGQQVTLSCSPISGHRSVSWYQQTPGQGLQFLFEYFSETQRNKGNFPGRFSGRQFSNSRSEMNVSTLELGDSALYLCASSRPRTDTQYFGPGTRLTVL.

This clone is medium-sized by share. The chain is built from TRBV30 and TRBJ1-2; TRBD1 matches 10 bases. Germline CDR1 reads GTSNPN; CDR2 reads SVGIG (reference sequence). The CDR3 length is 14 residues. J was trimmed by 2 bases and V by 6 bases; bases with no gene match: 6. For the CDR3, the DNA is TGTGCCTGTATTACGGACAGGGGGAACTATGGCTACACCTTC. Translated: CACITDRGNYGYTF.

The chain employs TRBV30 and TRBJ1-2; perhaps TRBD1 as D (5 bases). This CDR3 is built from 15 residues. The germline CDR1 and CDR2 sequences are GTSNPN and SVGIG (reference sequence). V lost 0 bases, J lost 4 bases, and 15 bases lay in between. DNA of the CDR3: TGTGCCTGGAGTGTCGGCGTGGGGGGTAGCTATGGCTACACCTTC. Amino acids: CAWSVGVGGSYGYTF. The full variable domain, with the rest looked up from reference TRBV30 and TRBJ1-2, is SQTIHQWPATLVQPVGSPLSLECTVEGTSNPNLYWYRQAAGRGLQLLFYSVGIGQISSEVPQNLSASRPQDRQFILSSKKLLLSDSGFYLCAWSVGVGGSYGYTFGSGTRLTVV.

The chain has TRBV19 and TRBJ2-5; perhaps D is TRBD1 or TRBD2 (5 bases each). The CDR3 covers 18 residues. From germline, CDR1 is LNHDA and CDR2 SQIVND (reference sequence). V was shortened by 4 bases and J by 2 bases, with 23 bases between the two germline ends. CDR3 residues: CASSTQPTGTALQETQYF. The CDR3 nucleotides read TGTGCCAGTAGTACTCAGCCTACCGGGACGGCATTGCAAGAGACCCAGTACTTC.

The rearrangement joins TRBV7-3 to TRBJ2-5; 9 nucleotides agree with TRBD2. The ends lost 6 bases at V and 2 bases at J; junction bases unmatched: 7. The germline V gene encodes CDR1 SGHTA and CDR2 FQGTGA. CDR3 length equals 15 residues. This chain's CDR3 is CASSSLAGIQETQYF. In DNA, the CDR3 is TGTGCCAGCAGTTCTCTAGCGGGAATTCAAGAGACCCAGTACTTC. Based on the CDR3 plus reference TRBV7-3 and TRBJ2-5, the full variable domain is GAGVSQTPSNKVTEKGKYVELRCDPISGHTALYWYRQSLGQGPEFLIYFQGTGAADDSGLPNDRFFAVRPEGSVSTLKIQRTERGDSAVYLCASSSLAGIQETQYFGPGTRLLVL.

This chain links TRBV6-6 with TRBJ1-1; 8 bases fit TRBD1. In germline, CDR1 is MNHNY, CDR2 SVGAGI (reference sequence). Trimming at V came to 2 bases and at J to 5 bases, leaving 4 bases not matched to a gene. The CDR3 sequence is 14 residues long. Here the CDR3 reads CASSYGQGETEAFF. The DNA of the CDR3 is TGTGCCAGCAGTTACGGACAGGGTGAAACTGAAGCTTTCTTT.

This chain links TRBV18 with TRBJ1-6, with D unresolved. V lost 2 bases to trimming and J lost 6 bases, with 8 bases between them. This CDR3 is 14 amino acids long. Looked up from germline, CDR1 is KGHSH and CDR2 is LQKENI. The CDR3 reads CASSPTGGNSPLHF. The CDR3 coding sequence is TGTGCCAGCTCACCAACGGGTGGTAATTCACCCCTCCACTTT. Full variable domain (rest looked up from reference TRBV18 and TRBJ1-6): NAGVMQNPRHLVRRRGQEARLRCSPMKGHSHVYWYRQLPEEGLKFMVYLQKENIIDESGMPKERFSAEFPKEGPSILRIQQVVRGDSAAYFCASSPTGGNSPLHFGNGTRLTVT.

This clone has a single count. The chain joins TRBV4-1 to TRBJ2-7, with 9 bases identical to TRBD1. From germline, CDR1 is MGHRA and CDR2 YSYEKL. This CDR3 has 14 amino acids. V dropped 0 bases and J dropped 4; count of bases not matched to a gene: 1. CDR3 residues: CASSQDGTGYEQYF. The DNA for the CDR3 is TGCGCCAGCAGCCAAGATGGGACAGGGTACGAGCAGTACTTC.

This clone was seen once. The rearrangement joins TRBV6-6 to TRBJ1-3, with 12 bases identical to TRBD1. CDR3 length equals 15 residues. Unmatched junction bases numbered 3, after V lost 6 bases and J lost 3 bases. CDR1 and CDR2 from the germline V gene are MNHNY and SVGAGI (reference sequence). The CDR3 bases are TGTGCCAGCAGGGGGACAGGGGGCGGTGGAAACACCATATATTTT. Translated: CASRGTGGGGNTIYF.

This chain uses TRBV5-6 with TRBJ1-2; D gene unclear. V shed 0 bases and J shed 4 bases, with 10 bases lying between them. The CDR3 is 14 residues long. Per germline, CDR1 SGHDT and CDR2 YYEEEE. The CDR3 reads CASSLEGTGYGYTF. DNA of the CDR3: TGTGCCAGCAGCTTGGAGGGTACCGGCTATGGCTACACCTTC.

Details on this clone: A single base separates this from a much larger clone, so it may be a read error. This chain uses TRBV5-4 with TRBJ2-7; D possibly corresponds to TRBD1 (6 bases). Germline values: CDR1 SGHNT, CDR2 YYREEE (reference sequence). The CDR3 spans 12 residues. With 4 bases removed from V and 3 bases from J, the gap between germline ends came to 8 bases. CDR3 region: CASSRDNYEQYF. The DNA of the CDR3 is TGTGCCAGCAGCCGGGACAACTACGAGCAGTACTTC.

This chain joins TRBV6-2 or TRBV6-3 and TRBJ2-2, with TRBD2 matching over 8 bases. The J segment lost 4 bases and the V segment lost 6 bases, leaving 10 bases of the junction unmatched. Germline V gene sequence: CDR1 MNHEY, CDR2 SVGEGT. The CDR3 spans 16 residues. The CDR3 spells CASSQGGGLVTGELFF. The CDR3 DNA reads as TGTGCCAGCAGCCAGGGAGGGGGACTAGTCACCGGGGAGCTGTTTTTT.

The CDR3 DNA reads as TGTGCCATCCTGAAATGTGACGGCAGTCCAATGAACACTGAAGCTTTCTTT. Its protein is CAILKCDGSPMNTEAFF. V and J are TRBV6-4 and TRBJ1-1; D not certain. CDR3 size: 17 residues. In germline, CDR1 is MRHNA, CDR2 SNTAGT. Trimming pared 10 bases from V and 0 bases from J, leaving 24 bases between.

This clone was counted a few times. The chain is built from TRBV6-5 and TRBJ2-7; TRBD2 agrees at 9 bases. CDR1 MNHEY and CDR2 SVGAGI come from the germline V gene. The CDR3 consists of 16 residues. V shed 3 bases, J shed 0 bases, and the junction held 6 bases outside the gene matches. DNA of the CDR3: TGTGCCAGCAGTTATGGGGATAGCGGGAGCTCCTACGAGCAGTACTTC. This sequence encodes CASSYGDSGSSYEQYF.

This sequence joins TRBV4-3 and TRBJ1-3, with D perhaps TRBD1 (6 bases). Germline lookup yields CDR1 LGHNA and CDR2 YSLEER. The CDR3 runs to 17 residues. V was cut by 4 bases and J by 0 bases, with 16 bases left in between. This chain's CDR3 is CASSREPGDLSGNTIYF. In DNA, the CDR3 is TGCGCCAGCAGCCGAGAGCCAGGGGACCTCTCTGGAAACACCATATATTTT.

This chain uses TRBV19 with TRBJ1-6, with D tentatively TRBD1 (6 bases). CDR1 and CDR2 from the germline V gene are LNHDA and SQIVND (reference sequence). The CDR3 is made up of 15 amino acids. The V and J ends lost 5 bases and 7 bases respectively, with 15 bases between them. CDR3 loop: CASSSGGRGNSPLHF. CDR3 nucleotide sequence: TGTGCCAGTAGTTCCGGGGGCAGAGGGAATTCACCCCTCCACTTT.

The V and J genes are TRBV7-8 and TRBJ1-5; D gene uncertain. V lost 4 bases to trimming and J lost 5 bases, with 18 bases between them. Germline lookup yields CDR1 SGHVS and CDR2 FQNEAQ. CDR3 size: 16 residues. CDR3 bases: TGTGCCAGCAGCTCCTACCCGTTGGGGTCCCATCAGCCCCAGCATTTT. Translated, it gives CASSSYPLGSHQPQHF.

This clone was counted a few times. The rearrangement uses TRBV5-4 and TRBJ1-4, with D tentatively TRBD1 (6 bases). This CDR3 contains 14 residues. The germline V gene has CDR1 SGHNT and CDR2 YYREEE (reference sequence). The germline V and J ends were trimmed by 10 bases and 6 bases, with 19 bases remaining between them. As DNA, the CDR3 is TGTGCCGGGTCTACCGCAGGGGACTATGAAAAACTGTTTTTT. It translates to CAGSTAGDYEKLFF.

This chain links TRBV5-4 with TRBJ2-2; D remains unclear. V was pared by 1 base and J by 1 base, with 20 bases between. Germline CDR1 is SGHNT and CDR2 is YYREEE (reference sequence). The CDR3 loop spans 19 amino acids. The CDR3, as DNA: TGTGCCAGCAGCTTGTTGGCAGGCTGGCTCCTTCAGAACACCGGGGAGCTGTTTTTT. It specifies CASSLLAGWLLQNTGELFF.

V and J are TRBV4-3 and TRBJ1-2; unclear D gene. V lost 1 base and J lost 0, with 6 bases in between. Per the germline V gene, CDR1 is LGHNA and CDR2 is YSLEER. The CDR3 contains 14 residues. The CDR3 nucleotides read TGCGCCAGCAGCCAAGTTCAGGCTAACTATGGCTACACCTTC. Translating gives CASSQVQANYGYTF.

The chain employs TRBV10-3 and TRBJ1-1; no clear D. The CDR3 length is 14 residues. Germline-derived CDR1 and CDR2 are ENHRY and SYGVKD. V lost 2 bases and J lost 4, with 11 bases in between. The DNA for the CDR3 is TGTGCCATCAGTGAGCCCGACTCGGGCACTGAAGCTTTCTTT. As protein: CAISEPDSGTEAFF.

The V and J genes are TRBV7-6 and TRBJ1-5, with D perhaps matching TRBD1 (5 bases). Germline assignment: CDR1 SGHVS and CDR2 FNYEAQ. V was shortened by 1 base and J by 0 bases, with 10 bases between the two germline ends. There are 16 residues in the CDR3. Written as DNA, the CDR3 is TGTGCCAGCAGCTTAGACGCAGGGAATAGCAATCAGCCCCAGCATTTT. Protein: CASSLDAGNSNQPQHF.

The chain combines TRBV4-1 with TRBJ1-2; 8 bases agree with TRBD1. There are 14 residues in the CDR3. In germline, CDR1 is MGHRA, CDR2 YSYEKL. The J segment lost 8 bases and the V segment lost 4 bases, leaving 9 bases of the junction unmatched. The CDR3 DNA follows: TGCGCCAGCAGCCTTCTCCCAGGGGGCAGGGGCTACACCTTC. Translating it yields CASSLLPGGRGYTF.

V gene TRBV13 combines with J gene TRBJ1-1; tentatively, D is TRBD1 (5 bases). The germline V gene encodes CDR1 PRHDT and CDR2 FYEKMQ (reference sequence). This CDR3 region has 14 residues. V was cut by 1 base and J by 0 bases, with 6 bases left in between. The CDR3 loop reads CASSLVQVNTEAFF. CDR3 nucleotide sequence: TGTGCCAGCAGCTTAGTACAGGTGAACACTGAAGCTTTCTTT.

V and J are TRBV5-1 and TRBJ1-2; TRBD1 agrees at 8 bases. Germline V CDR1 and CDR2: SGHRS, YFSETQ. The CDR3 has 16 amino acids. J gave up 6 bases and V 3 bases, and 13 bases lay outside the gene matches. DNA of the CDR3: TGCGCCAGCAGCTCGGTTGGCGGCAGGGGGCAGGATGGCTACACCTTC. Protein sequence: CASSSVGGRGQDGYTF.

This sequence joins TRBV7-2 and TRBJ2-1; TRBD2 might be the D (5 bases). V was clipped by 3 bases and J by 10 bases, with 13 bases between them. This CDR3 spans 13 amino acids. Per germline, CDR1 SGHTA and CDR2 FQGNSA. The CDR3 is CASSLSLAGEQFF. The DNA of the CDR3 is TGTGCCAGCAGCTTGAGTCTGGCGGGCGAGCAGTTCTTC.